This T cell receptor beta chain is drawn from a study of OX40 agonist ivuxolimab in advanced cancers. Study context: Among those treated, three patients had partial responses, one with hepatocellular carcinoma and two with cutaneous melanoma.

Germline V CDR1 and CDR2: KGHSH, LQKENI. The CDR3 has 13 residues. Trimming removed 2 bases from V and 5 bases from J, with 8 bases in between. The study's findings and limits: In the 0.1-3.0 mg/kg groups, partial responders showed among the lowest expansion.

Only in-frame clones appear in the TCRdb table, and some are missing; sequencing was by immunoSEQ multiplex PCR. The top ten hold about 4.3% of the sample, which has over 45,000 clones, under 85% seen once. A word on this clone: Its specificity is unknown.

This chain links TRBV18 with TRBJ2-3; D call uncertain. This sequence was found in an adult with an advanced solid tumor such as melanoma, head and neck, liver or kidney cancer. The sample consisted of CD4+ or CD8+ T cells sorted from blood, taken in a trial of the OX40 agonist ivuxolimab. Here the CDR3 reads CASSPGDEDTQYF. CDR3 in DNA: TGTGCCAGCTCACCAGGTGATGAAGATACGCAGTATTTT.